The rows below give T cell receptor beta chains drawn from one sample of a study of Graves' ophthalmopathy and Graves' hyperthyroidism. One entry per CDR3 protein results from TCRdb running MiXCR on the multiplex PCR reads. The data contain around 660,000 distinct CDR3 sequences, 35% to 45% of them seen just once; the ten biggest clones take up roughly 3%. Sequencing was performed on peripheral blood. The receptors here all came from an adult man with Graves' ophthalmopathy. CDR3s include the opening cysteine and the closing phenylalanine or tryptophan. Each record gives: CDR3 protein, CDR3 DNA, J gene, V gene, clone size, D gene. D genes are given only for firm matches. Clone size appears in some rows only: once, few, many, or a class for an expanded clone.

cdr3_aa: CASSPRGIVKDTEAFF; cdr3_nt: TGTGCCAGCTCACCACGAGGGATAGTTAAGGACACTGAAGCTTTCTTT; j_call: TRBJ1-1; v_call: TRBV25-1; clone_size: -; d_call: -
cdr3_aa: CASSNPGQGGNEQFF; cdr3_nt: TGTGCCAGCAGTAACCCGGGACAGGGAGGCAATGAGCAGTTCTTC; j_call: TRBJ2-1; v_call: TRBV6-2/TRBV6-3; clone_size: -; d_call: TRBD1
cdr3_aa: CATSKTDNTGELFF; cdr3_nt: TGTGCCACCAGTAAGACAGATAACACCGGGGAGCTGTTTTTT; j_call: TRBJ2-2; v_call: TRBV15; clone_size: many; d_call: -
cdr3_aa: CATSRDNRGETQYF; cdr3_nt: TGTGCCACCAGCAGAGACAACAGGGGGGAGACCCAGTACTTC; j_call: TRBJ2-5; v_call: TRBV15; clone_size: many; d_call: TRBD1
cdr3_aa: CASSVGSGRAEAFF; cdr3_nt: TGTGCCAGCAGCGTAGGATCGGGGCGGGCTGAAGCTTTCTTT; j_call: TRBJ1-1; v_call: TRBV9; clone_size: many; d_call: -
cdr3_aa: CASSLAGTDNSPLHF; cdr3_nt: TGCGCCAGCAGCTTAGCCGGGACAGACAATTCACCCCTCCACTTT; j_call: TRBJ1-6; v_call: TRBV5-1; clone_size: many; d_call: TRBD1
cdr3_aa: CSVSRDFRGHGYTF; cdr3_nt: TGCAGCGTAAGCCGGGACTTCAGGGGCCATGGCTACACCTTC; j_call: TRBJ1-2; v_call: TRBV29-1; clone_size: -; d_call: -
cdr3_aa: CASSVHPPGQGAGQETQYF; cdr3_nt: TGTGCCAGCAGTGTCCACCCCCCGGGACAGGGGGCTGGGCAAGAGACCCAGTACTTC; j_call: TRBJ2-5; v_call: TRBV7-2; clone_size: few; d_call: TRBD1
cdr3_aa: CAISVNGNTKAFF; cdr3_nt: TGTGCCATCAGTGTCAACGGGAACACTAAAGCTTTCTTT; j_call: TRBJ1-1; v_call: TRBV10-3; clone_size: -; d_call: -
cdr3_aa: CASSSTATQYF; cdr3_nt: TGTGCCAGCAGCTCCACAGCGACCCAGTACTTC; j_call: TRBJ2-5; v_call: TRBV7-2; clone_size: -; d_call: -
cdr3_aa: CSVNGGQGVSEQYF; cdr3_nt: TGCAGCGTAAACGGGGGACAGGGGGTTTCCGAGCAGTACTTC; j_call: TRBJ2-7; v_call: TRBV29-1; clone_size: -; d_call: TRBD1
cdr3_aa: CASSLAGDWTEAFF; cdr3_nt: TGTGCCAGCAGCTTGGCCGGGGATTGGACTGAAGCTTTCTTT; j_call: TRBJ1-1; v_call: TRBV5-8; clone_size: -; d_call: -
cdr3_aa: CASSSWTGTNEKLFF; cdr3_nt: TGCGCCAGCAGCTCCTGGACGGGAACTAATGAAAAACTGTTTTTT; j_call: TRBJ1-4; v_call: TRBV5-1; clone_size: many; d_call: -
cdr3_aa: CASRWTGPWELFF; cdr3_nt: TGTGCCAGCAGGTGGACAGGTCCTTGGGAGCTGTTTTTT; j_call: TRBJ2-2; v_call: TRBV2; clone_size: once; d_call: TRBD1
cdr3_aa: CASSNPLGAGETQYF; cdr3_nt: TGTGCCAGCAGTAACCCCCTGGGGGCGGGGGAGACCCAGTACTTC; j_call: TRBJ2-5; v_call: TRBV7-9; clone_size: few; d_call: -
cdr3_aa: CSSSGMVNEKLFF; cdr3_nt: TGCAGTTCCTCCGGGATGGTTAATGAAAAACTGTTTTTT; j_call: TRBJ1-4; v_call: TRBV29-1; clone_size: -; d_call: -
cdr3_aa: CASSQDRGTNEKLFF; cdr3_nt: TGTGCCAGCAGCCAAGATCGAGGGACTAATGAAAAACTGTTTTTT; j_call: TRBJ1-4; v_call: TRBV14; clone_size: many; d_call: -
cdr3_aa: CASRDPDSSNEKLFF; cdr3_nt: TGTGCCAGCAGGGACCCTGACTCTAGTAATGAAAAACTGTTTTTT; j_call: TRBJ1-4; v_call: TRBV2; clone_size: -; d_call: -
cdr3_aa: CASSTNRGANQPQHF; cdr3_nt: TGTGCCAGCAGTACAAACAGGGGAGCAAATCAGCCCCAGCATTTT; j_call: TRBJ1-5; v_call: TRBV7-3; clone_size: -; d_call: TRBD1
cdr3_aa: CSVVRGAGNTIYF; cdr3_nt: TGCAGCGTTGTGAGGGGGGCTGGAAACACCATATATTTT; j_call: TRBJ1-3; v_call: TRBV29-1; clone_size: many; d_call: -
cdr3_aa: CASSYSGTSKSYGYTF; cdr3_nt: TGTGCCAGCAGTTACTCCGGGACTTCTAAAAGCTATGGCTACACCTTC; j_call: TRBJ1-2; v_call: TRBV6-5; clone_size: few; d_call: -
cdr3_aa: CASSVPLAGANTGELFF; cdr3_nt: TGTGCCAGCAGCGTACCGCTAGCGGGAGCGAACACCGGGGAGCTGTTTTTT; j_call: TRBJ2-2; v_call: TRBV9; clone_size: many; d_call: TRBD2
cdr3_aa: CASRDRGRIEAFF; cdr3_nt: TGTGCCAGCAGGGACAGGGGGCGTATTGAAGCTTTCTTT; j_call: TRBJ1-1; v_call: TRBV12-3/TRBV12-4; clone_size: few; d_call: TRBD1
cdr3_aa: CASNGQGVEKLFF; cdr3_nt: TGTGCCAGCAATGGACAGGGGGTTGAAAAACTGTTTTTT; j_call: TRBJ1-4; v_call: TRBV2; clone_size: once; d_call: TRBD1
cdr3_aa: CSVDWTGSSYGYTF; cdr3_nt: TGCAGCGTTGACTGGACAGGGAGTAGCTATGGCTACACCTTC; j_call: TRBJ1-2; v_call: TRBV29-1; clone_size: -; d_call: TRBD1
cdr3_aa: CASTPGLFSYEQYF; cdr3_nt: TGTGCCAGCACCCCAGGGCTGTTCTCCTACGAGCAGTACTTC; j_call: TRBJ2-7; v_call: TRBV12-3/TRBV12-4; clone_size: many; d_call: -
cdr3_aa: CASHRAGRTYEQYF; cdr3_nt: TGTGCCAGCCACAGGGCAGGGCGCACCTACGAGCAGTACTTC; j_call: TRBJ2-7; v_call: TRBV13; clone_size: -; d_call: -
cdr3_aa: CASRPAGRAYEQYF; cdr3_nt: TGTGCCAGCAGGCCAGCCGGCAGAGCCTACGAGCAGTACTTC; j_call: TRBJ2-7; v_call: TRBV7-2; clone_size: many; d_call: -
cdr3_aa: CATSRDNGSSHEQYF; cdr3_nt: TGTGCCACCAGCAGAGATAACGGGAGTTCCCACGAGCAGTACTTC; j_call: TRBJ2-7; v_call: TRBV15; clone_size: -; d_call: -
cdr3_aa: CASSPPDSYRAFF; cdr3_nt: TGTGCCAGCAGTCCCCCGGACTCATACCGAGCTTTCTTT; j_call: TRBJ1-1; v_call: TRBV10-3; clone_size: many; d_call: -
cdr3_aa: CSASDRMNTEAFF; cdr3_nt: TGCAGTGCTTCCGACAGAATGAACACTGAAGCTTTCTTT; j_call: TRBJ1-1; v_call: TRBV20-1; clone_size: many; d_call: -
cdr3_aa: CASSVGIGVGQETQYF; cdr3_nt: TGTGCCAGCAGCGTAGGTATTGGGGTAGGACAAGAGACCCAGTACTTC; j_call: TRBJ2-5; v_call: TRBV9; clone_size: few; d_call: -
cdr3_aa: CASSSTGGSTYEQYF; cdr3_nt: TGTGCCAGCAGCTCGACAGGGGGCTCAACCTACGAGCAGTACTTC; j_call: TRBJ2-7; v_call: TRBV2; clone_size: many; d_call: TRBD1
cdr3_aa: CSGGTGAQETQYF; cdr3_nt: TGCAGCGGGGGAACAGGGGCCCAAGAGACCCAGTACTTC; j_call: TRBJ2-5; v_call: TRBV29-1; clone_size: -; d_call: TRBD1
cdr3_aa: CASSPAGPGRQPQHF; cdr3_nt: TGTGCCAGCAGCCCGGCTGGACCCGGGAGACAACCCCAGCATTTT; j_call: TRBJ1-5; v_call: TRBV7-2; clone_size: many; d_call: -
cdr3_aa: CVSSSDASGANVLTF; cdr3_nt: TGTGTCAGCAGCTCCGATGCTTCTGGGGCCAACGTCCTGACTTTC; j_call: TRBJ2-6; v_call: TRBV7-9; clone_size: -; d_call: -
cdr3_aa: CASSLGWTSGEDETQYF; cdr3_nt: TGTGCCAGCAGCTTAGGATGGACTAGCGGGGAGGATGAGACCCAGTACTTC; j_call: TRBJ2-5; v_call: TRBV7-9; clone_size: -; d_call: TRBD2
cdr3_aa: CASSSAGGDGYTF; cdr3_nt: TGTGCCAGCAGCTCAGCGGGGGGGGATGGCTACACCTTC; j_call: TRBJ1-2; v_call: TRBV7-3; clone_size: -; d_call: -
cdr3_aa: CASLYAGTNTEAFF; cdr3_nt: TGTGCCAGTTTGTACGCCGGGACGAACACTGAAGCTTTCTTT; j_call: TRBJ1-1; v_call: TRBV25-1; clone_size: -; d_call: -
cdr3_aa: CASSFSTNTEAFF; cdr3_nt: TGTGCCAGTAGTTTTTCAACGAACACTGAAGCTTTCTTT; j_call: TRBJ1-1; v_call: TRBV19; clone_size: many; d_call: -
cdr3_aa: CSASGLAGGRSQSQYF; cdr3_nt: TGCAGTGCCTCGGGACTAGCGGGGGGGCGGTCGCAATCCCAGTACTTC; j_call: TRBJ2-5; v_call: TRBV20-1; clone_size: many; d_call: TRBD2
cdr3_aa: CASWDRAFF; cdr3_nt: TGTGCCAGTTGGGACAGGGCTTTCTTT; j_call: TRBJ1-1; v_call: TRBV19; clone_size: -; d_call: TRBD1
cdr3_aa: CASSETSPGGGYTF; cdr3_nt: TGTGCCAGCAGCGAAACCAGCCCGGGAGGTGGCTACACCTTC; j_call: TRBJ1-2; v_call: TRBV6-5; clone_size: many; d_call: -
cdr3_aa: CSVETGGGSTTYF; cdr3_nt: TGCAGCGTTGAAACAGGAGGAGGAAGCACCACATATTTT; j_call: TRBJ1-3; v_call: TRBV29-1; clone_size: -; d_call: -
cdr3_aa: CASSALTGYGYTF; cdr3_nt: TGCGCCAGCAGTGCTCTGACAGGCTATGGCTACACCTTC; j_call: TRBJ1-2; v_call: TRBV10-2; clone_size: many; d_call: -
cdr3_aa: CSARELGTEAFF; cdr3_nt: TGCAGTGCTAGAGAGCTGGGCACTGAAGCTTTCTTT; j_call: TRBJ1-1; v_call: TRBV20-1; clone_size: -; d_call: -
cdr3_aa: CASSVRAGSPLHF; cdr3_nt: TGTGCCAGCAGTGTCCGGGCCGGTTCACCCCTCCACTTT; j_call: TRBJ1-6; v_call: TRBV6-1; clone_size: few; d_call: -
cdr3_aa: CASSPREFSATMEKLFF; cdr3_nt: TGTGCCAGCAGCCCTAGGGAATTCTCAGCGACGATGGAAAAACTGTTTTTT; j_call: TRBJ1-4; v_call: TRBV25-1; clone_size: many; d_call: -